The entry below gives a single T cell receptor (beta chain) sequence along with its context. Its antigen is not identified. This sample was taken from a study of CD8+ T cells in alopecia areata. Study-wide context: Tofacitinib was taken orally by treated patients, and the dose was 5 to 10 mg twice daily. Study-level findings and limits: Scalp samples also yield sequences from resident alphabeta T cells of normal skin.

There are 15 residues in the CDR3. CDR1 and CDR2 (germline): SGDLS, YYNGEE. Trimming removed 6 bases at V and 1 base at J, with 15 bases between. It was cDNA, reverse transcribed from extracted RNA, that served as the sequencing template. TCRdb keeps only in-frame clones here, not all; method: immunoSEQ multiplex PCR. The sample has fewer than 200,000 clones; approximately 59% are singletons. This chain joins TRBV9 and TRBJ2-3, with a tentative D call TRBD2 (6 bases). The starting material was CD4+ T cells sorted from blood, obtained at week 0. The origin of this receptor is a human donor with alopecia areata. The CDR3 region is CASNIPTGGTDTQYF. The CDR3 DNA is TGTGCCAGCAACATCCCGACGGGGGGCACAGATACGCAGTATTTT.